Following are 29 T cell receptor beta chains from one sample sequenced in a study of T cells in tumors after PD-1 blockade. Profiling relied on immunoSEQ multiplex PCR, and the TCRdb table lists in-frame clones only, not all of them. This repertoire shows several thousand clones, roughly three fifths found once; its top ten account for 4.5%. This specimen consisted of tumor tissue, obtained after anti-PD-1 treatment. The receptor source for this set is a human donor with basal cell carcinoma.

This clone was recorded only once. The J gene is TRBJ2-3, the V gene TRBV5-1, with no clear D. V was shortened by 0 bases and J by 1 base, with 3 bases between the two germline ends. The CDR3 runs to 13 residues. Germline CDR1 and CDR2: SGHRS and YFSETQ. The CDR3 coding sequence is TGCGCCAGCAGCTTGGGCCGCACAGATACGCAGTATTTT. This translates into CASSLGRTDTQYF.

V and J are TRBV7-3 and TRBJ2-1, with TRBD1 matching over 12 bases. Germline CDR1 reads SGHTA; CDR2 reads FQGTGA. CDR3 size: 12 residues. Germline trimming cut 5 bases from V and 14 bases from J; bases unmatched to any gene: 4. The CDR3: CASSMGQGAKFF. The DNA of the CDR3 is TGTGCCAGCAGCATGGGACAGGGGGCTAAGTTCTTC.

The chain uses TRBV27 and TRBJ2-7, with D perhaps given as TRBD1 or TRBD2 (5 bases each). Trimming took 1 base from V and 6 from J, leaving 13 bases between them. Per the germline V gene, CDR1 is MNHEY and CDR2 is SMNVEV (reference sequence). The CDR3 has 14 amino acids. This CDR3 is CASSLYPGTLEQYF. The CDR3 DNA follows: TGTGCCAGCAGTTTATATCCAGGGACCCTCGAGCAGTACTTC.

This clone was counted a single time. V gene TRBV6-5 combines with J gene TRBJ2-1; 9 nucleotides match TRBD1. V gave up 5 bases and J gave up 7 bases; unmatched junction bases: 9. The length of the CDR3 is 15 residues. Germline V gene sequence: CDR1 MNHEY, CDR2 SVGAGI. The CDR3 is CASSPRDREENEQFF. In DNA, the CDR3 is TGTGCCAGCAGTCCAAGGGACAGGGAAGAGAATGAGCAGTTCTTC.

This sequence joins TRBV29-1 and TRBJ2-2; possibly TRBD1 or TRBD2 for D (5 bases each). This CDR3 contains 14 residues. V lost 5 bases and J 7 bases, leaving 17 bases between the germline ends. Germline V CDR1 and CDR2: SQVTM, ANQGSEA. CDR3 DNA sequence: TGCAGCGTTTCGTCGGGGCTAAGGGGCGGGGAGCTGTTTTTT. The encoded protein is CSVSSGLRGGELFF.

Worth noting for this clone: Sequence at one end of the junction differs from germline and may be a read error. The rearrangement uses TRBV7-7 and TRBJ2-3; 7 bases fit TRBD2. CDR1 and CDR2 (germline): SSHAT, FNYEAQ (reference sequence). The CDR3 has 15 residues. Here the CDR3 reads CASSLGTGGLDTQYF. CDR3 nucleotide sequence: TGTGCTAGCAGCTTAGGTACGGGGGGTTTGGATACGCAGTATTTT.

In its sample, this clone was seen a few times. The chain recombines TRBV12-3 or TRBV12-4 with TRBJ1-1, with D tentatively TRBD1 (5 bases). V gave up 0 bases and J gave up 6 bases, with 8 bases separating them. The CDR3 runs to 13 residues. The CDR3 sequence: CASSLAPRAEAFF. CDR3 bases: TGTGCCAGCAGTTTAGCTCCCAGGGCTGAAGCTTTCTTT.

This chain uses TRBV21-1 with TRBJ2-7. TRBV21-1 is reported as a pseudogene. This CDR3 comprises 13 residues. CDR3 sequence: CASRDDPSYEQYF. Here the CDR3 DNA reads TGTGCCAGCAGGGACGACCCATCCTACGAGCAGTACTTC.

CDR3 region: CASSRRTDGGNTIYF. In DNA form, the CDR3 reads TGTGCCAGTAGTAGAAGAACGGACGGTGGAAACACCATATATTTT. The rearrangement links TRBV19 to TRBJ1-3; D is unresolved. Trimming took off 4 bases at V and 3 bases at J, with 13 bases between the two ends. This CDR3 comprises 15 residues. In germline, CDR1 is LNHDA, CDR2 SQIVND (reference sequence).

This chain links TRBV5-5 with TRBJ1-6, with D possibly matching TRBD1 (5 bases). V lost 1 base and J 6 bases, leaving 11 bases between the germline ends. CDR1 is SGHKS, CDR2 YYEKEE, per germline (reference sequence). CDR3 size: 15 residues. The CDR3 DNA is TGTGCCAGCAGCTTGAGCAGGGAAGGTAATTCACCCCTCCACTTT. Protein: CASSLSREGNSPLHF. The entire variable domain, with the rest obtained from reference TRBV5-5 and TRBJ1-6, is as follows: DAGVTQSPTHLIKTRGQQVTLRCSPISGHKSVSWYQQVLGQGPQFIFQYYEKEERGRGNFPDRFSARQFPNYSSELNVNALLLGDSALYLCASSLSREGNSPLHFGNGTRLTVT.

In its sample, this clone was seen a few times. The genes are TRBV2 and TRBJ2-2; D is uncertain. Trimming pared 4 bases from V and 5 bases from J, leaving 8 bases between. Germline V lookup: CDR1 SNHLY, CDR2 FYNNEI. The CDR3 has 13 residues. CDR3 DNA sequence: TGTGCCAGCAGTGGATGGGTTACCGGGGAGCTGTTTTTT. Translation gives CASSGWVTGELFF.

This chain connects TRBV6-5 to TRBJ2-2, with 9 bases matching TRBD1. The CDR3 has 16 residues. Germline values: CDR1 MNHEY, CDR2 SVGAGI. The ends lost 0 bases at V and 4 bases at J; junction bases unmatched: 3. This CDR3 reads CASSYSGTGTTGELFF. The CDR3 DNA sequence: TGTGCCAGCAGTTACTCTGGGACAGGGACCACCGGGGAGCTGTTTTTT.

This clone was picked up a small number of times. The CDR3 here is CASSKLGSHRGSYGYTF. CDR3 nucleotide sequence: TGTGCCAGCAGCAAACTGGGGTCACACAGGGGGAGCTATGGCTACACCTTC. This rearrangement joins TRBV3-1 (or the pseudogene TRBV3-2) to TRBJ1-2; 8 positions match TRBD1. V lost 5 bases to trimming and J lost 4 bases; unmatched junction nucleotides: 15. Germline CDR1 LGHDT, CDR2 YNNKEL (reference sequence). The CDR3 spans 17 residues.

CDR3: CASSIGLTYEQYF. CDR3 nucleotide sequence: TGTGCCAGTAGTATAGGGCTGACCTACGAGCAGTACTTC. This chain links TRBV19 with TRBJ2-7; unclear D gene. Germline V gene data show CDR1 as LNHDA and CDR2 as SQIVND (reference sequence). The V end was cut by 1 base, the J end by 2 bases, with 6 bases between. The CDR3 has 13 residues. The full variable domain, in which reference TRBV19 and TRBJ2-7 provide the parts outside the CDR3, is DGGITQSPKYLFRKEGQNVTLSCEQNLNHDAMYWYRQDPGQGLRLIYYSQIVNDFQKGDIAEGYSVSREKKESFPLTVTSAQKNPTAFYLCASSIGLTYEQYFGPGTRLTVT.

V is TRBV27 and J is TRBJ2-4; TRBD1 might be the D (5 bases). The V gene's germline CDR1 is MNHEY and CDR2 SMNVEV (reference sequence). The CDR3 sequence is 16 residues long. Trimming pared 2 bases from V and 0 bases from J, leaving 11 bases between. The DNA of the CDR3 is TGTGCCAGCAGTTTAAACCAGGGAATAGCCAAAAACATTCAGTACTTC. As protein: CASSLNQGIAKNIQYF.

V gene TRBV27 combines with J gene TRBJ1-4; the match to TRBD1 covers 9 bases. This CDR3 is 17 amino acids long. The V and J ends lost 5 bases and 6 bases, in that order; junction bases with no gene match: 13. Germline CDR1 MNHEY, CDR2 SMNVEV (reference sequence). The CDR3 coding sequence is TGTGCCAGCAGTCGGGGGCGTCTGGGACAGGGAGATGAAAAACTGTTTTTT. It specifies CASSRGRLGQGDEKLFF.

This clone was counted only a few times. The CDR3 DNA reads TGTGCCAGCAGCCAAGGTATAAACAGGGGCTCTGGAAACACCATATATTTT. It encodes CASSQGINRGSGNTIYF. The V call is TRBV3-1 (or the pseudogene TRBV3-2), the J call TRBJ1-3; 7 bases fit TRBD1. CDR1 is LGHDT and CDR2 is YNNKEL in the germline V gene (reference sequence). J lost 0 bases, V lost 1 base, and 6 bases had no gene match. This CDR3 is built from 17 residues.

Only a few counts were recorded for this clone. The V and J genes are TRBV10-1 and TRBJ1-1, with D perhaps matching TRBD1 (6 bases). Germline V CDR1 and CDR2: WNHNN, SYGVQD (reference sequence). Trimming took off 6 bases at V and 7 bases at J, with 15 bases between the two ends. This CDR3 comprises 13 residues. The CDR3 coding sequence is TGCGCCAGCAGACCCAAACTGACAGGTGAAGCTTTCTTT. Translation: CASRPKLTGEAFF.

CDR3 in amino acids: CASSPPSSGANVLTF. The CDR3 region has the DNA TGTGCCAGCTCACCCCCCTCTTCGGGGGCCAACGTCCTGACTTTC. This sequence joins TRBV18 and TRBJ2-6; D gene unclear. CDR1 is KGHSH and CDR2 is LQKENI in the germline V gene. The CDR3 sequence is 15 residues long. Trimming took off 3 bases at V and 4 bases at J, with 10 bases between the two ends.

This rearrangement joins TRBV3-1 (or the pseudogene TRBV3-2) to TRBJ1-2, with TRBD1 matching over 8 bases. Germline V lookup: CDR1 LGHDT, CDR2 YNNKEL (reference sequence). J was trimmed by 4 bases and V by 4 bases; bases with no gene match: 8. This CDR3 comprises 15 residues. CDR3 amino acids: CASSPTETGVYGYTF. CDR3 nucleotide sequence: TGTGCCAGCAGCCCTACAGAGACAGGGGTCTATGGCTACACCTTC.

This clone came up a few times. The rearrangement joins TRBV12-5 to TRBJ2-2; D call uncertain. The CDR3 is 12 amino acids. From germline, CDR1 is LGHNT and CDR2 FRNRAP. Trimming took off 4 bases at V and 6 bases at J, with 6 bases between the two ends. The CDR3 region is CASGSGAGELFF. The CDR3 DNA reads TGTGCTAGTGGTTCTGGGGCCGGGGAGCTGTTTTTT.

The rearrangement uses TRBV7-9 and TRBJ1-1, with 9 bases aligning to TRBD1. Germline values: CDR1 SEHNR, CDR2 FQNEAQ (reference sequence). V trimming: 4 bases; J trimming: 4 bases; junction bases outside the gene matches: 7. CDR3 length: 15 amino acids. CDR3 in DNA: TGTGCCAGCAGCTCCTCGGGACAGGGAAGCACTGAAGCTTTCTTT. It yields the protein CASSSSGQGSTEAFF.

The gene calls are TRBV6-6 and TRBJ2-7, with 9 nucleotides matching TRBD1. Germline CDR1 is MNHNY and CDR2 is SVGAGI (reference sequence). The CDR3 totals 15 residues. The ends lost 6 bases at V and 3 bases at J; junction bases unmatched: 9. Written as DNA, the CDR3 is TGTGCCAGCAGGCGACCGGGACAGGGATACTACGAGCAGTACTTC. As protein: CASRRPGQGYYEQYF.

This clone appeared a few times. This chain uses TRBV6-5 with TRBJ2-7, with D possibly TRBD1 on 5 matching bases. Trimming removed 5 bases from V and 2 bases from J, with 13 bases in between. Germline lookup yields CDR1 MNHEY and CDR2 SVGAGI. The CDR3 runs 14 residues. CDR3: CASSPSTGPYEQYF. In DNA, the CDR3 is TGTGCCAGCAGTCCTTCCACAGGACCCTACGAGCAGTACTTC.

The chain couples TRBV6-5 to TRBJ2-5; 11 nucleotides line up with TRBD2. The germline CDR1 and CDR2 sequences are MNHEY and SVGAGI. The junction had 9 bases not matched to a gene; V was cut back by 7 bases and J by 5 bases. This CDR3 contains 15 residues. Here the CDR3 DNA reads TGTGCCAGCACCCTGACTAGCGGGGAGGCGGAGACCCAGTACTTC. This codes for CASTLTSGEAETQYF.

The CDR3: CASSQGEARTEGSYEQYF. Here the CDR3 DNA reads TGCGCCAGCAGCCAAGGGGAGGCGAGGACAGAAGGCTCCTACGAGCAGTACTTC. The rearrangement joins TRBV4-1 to TRBJ2-7; D possibly uses TRBD1 or TRBD2 (6 bases each). The CDR3 consists of 18 residues. Between the trimmed V and J ends, which lost 1 base and 0 bases, there was a span of 19 bases. From germline, CDR1 is MGHRA and CDR2 YSYEKL.

This clone was detected a few times. This chain links TRBV27 with TRBJ1-1, with TRBD1 matching 7 bases. Germline V gene lookup returns CDR1 MNHEY and CDR2 SMNVEV (reference sequence). The CDR3 consists of 16 residues. V lost 0 bases to trimming and J lost 12 bases; unmatched junction nucleotides: 16. Here the CDR3 DNA reads TGTGCCAGCAGTTTATCCCCTTTCCGACAGGGAAACTTATCTTTCTTT. Its translation: CASSLSPFRQGNLSFF.

Of note for this clone: One junction end does not reproduce the germline sequence, and a read error may be involved. The chain carries TRBV19 and TRBJ2-1, with 11 bases fitting TRBD2. Germline V gives CDR1 LNHDA, CDR2 SQIVND (reference sequence). This CDR3 contains 13 residues. CDR3 nucleotide sequence: TGTGCCAGTAGTATCGATATAGCGGGGGGGCCGCTCTTC. This translates into CASSIDIAGGPLF.

This rearrangement joins TRBV24-1 to TRBJ2-3; 9 nucleotides align to TRBD1. Germline V lookup: CDR1 KGHDR, CDR2 SFDVKD. CDR3 length: 16 amino acids. V dropped 3 bases and J dropped 7; count of bases not matched to a gene: 10. The CDR3 spells CATSDPRDRAYNTQYF. As DNA, the CDR3 is TGTGCCACCAGTGATCCCCGGGACAGGGCTTACAATACGCAGTATTTT.